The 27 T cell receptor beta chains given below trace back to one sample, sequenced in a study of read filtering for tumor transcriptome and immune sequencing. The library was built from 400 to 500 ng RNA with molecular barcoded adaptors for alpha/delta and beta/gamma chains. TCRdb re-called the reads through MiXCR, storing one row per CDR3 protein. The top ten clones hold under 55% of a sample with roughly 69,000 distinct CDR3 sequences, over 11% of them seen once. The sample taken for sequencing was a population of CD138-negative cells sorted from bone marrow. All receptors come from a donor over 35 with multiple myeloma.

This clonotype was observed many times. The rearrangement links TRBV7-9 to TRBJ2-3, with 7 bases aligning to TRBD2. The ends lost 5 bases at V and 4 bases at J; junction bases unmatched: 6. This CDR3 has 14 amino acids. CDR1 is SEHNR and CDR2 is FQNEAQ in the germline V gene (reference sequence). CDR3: CASSPGLGPDTQYF. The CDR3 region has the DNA TGTGCCAGCAGCCCCGGACTAGGTCCAGATACGCAGTATTTT.

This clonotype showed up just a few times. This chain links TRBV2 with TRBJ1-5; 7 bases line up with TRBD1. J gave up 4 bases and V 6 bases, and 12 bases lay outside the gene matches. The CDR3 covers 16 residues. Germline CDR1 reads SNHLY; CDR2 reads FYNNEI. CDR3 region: CASSVPVTGPNQPQHF. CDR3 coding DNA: TGTGCCAGCAGCGTCCCCGTGACAGGGCCGAATCAGCCCCAGCATTTT.

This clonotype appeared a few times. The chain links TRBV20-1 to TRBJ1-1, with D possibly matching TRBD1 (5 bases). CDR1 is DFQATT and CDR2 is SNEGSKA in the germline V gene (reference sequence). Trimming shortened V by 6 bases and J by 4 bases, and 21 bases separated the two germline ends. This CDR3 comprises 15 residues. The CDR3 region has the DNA TGCAGTGCCGCCCCACCAGCGGGGGTGAGCACTGAAGCTTTCTTT. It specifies CSAAPPAGVSTEAFF.

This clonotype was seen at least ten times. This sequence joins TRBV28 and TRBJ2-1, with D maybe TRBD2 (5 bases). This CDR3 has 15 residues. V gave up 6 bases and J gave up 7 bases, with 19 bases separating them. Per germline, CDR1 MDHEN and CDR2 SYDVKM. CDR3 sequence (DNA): TGTGCCAGCAGGTCCGGTGCCACCGGGGAAAATGAGCAGTTCTTC. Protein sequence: CASRSGATGENEQFF.

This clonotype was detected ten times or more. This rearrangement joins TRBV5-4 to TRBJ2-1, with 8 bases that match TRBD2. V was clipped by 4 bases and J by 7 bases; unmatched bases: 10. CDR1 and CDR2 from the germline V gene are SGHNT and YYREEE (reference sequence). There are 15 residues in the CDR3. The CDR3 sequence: CASSPGGSLGNEQFF. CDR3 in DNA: TGTGCCAGCAGCCCGGGGGGGTCTTTAGGGAATGAGCAGTTCTTC.

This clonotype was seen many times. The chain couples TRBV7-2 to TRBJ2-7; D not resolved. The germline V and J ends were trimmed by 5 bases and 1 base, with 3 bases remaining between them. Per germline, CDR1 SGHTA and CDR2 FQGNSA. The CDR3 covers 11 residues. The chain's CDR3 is CASSGSYEQYF. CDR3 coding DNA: TGTGCCAGCAGCGGGTCCTACGAGCAGTACTTC.

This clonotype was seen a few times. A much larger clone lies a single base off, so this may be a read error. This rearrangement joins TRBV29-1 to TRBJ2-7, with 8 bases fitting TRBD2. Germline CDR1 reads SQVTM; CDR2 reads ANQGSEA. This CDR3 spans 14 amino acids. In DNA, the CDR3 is TGCAGCGTTTTAGGGACTAGGTCTTCCTACGAGCGGTACTTC. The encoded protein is CSVLGTRSSYERYF.

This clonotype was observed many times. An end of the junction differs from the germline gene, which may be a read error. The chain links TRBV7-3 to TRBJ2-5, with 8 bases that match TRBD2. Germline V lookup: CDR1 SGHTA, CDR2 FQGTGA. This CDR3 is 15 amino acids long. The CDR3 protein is CASSLTGGVQETQYF. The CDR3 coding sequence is TGTGCCAGCAGCCTAACCGGGGGGGTCCAAGAGACCCAGTACTTC.

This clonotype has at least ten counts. The CDR3 spells CASSPPGQAYNEQFF. CDR3 nucleotides: TGTGCCAGTAGTCCACCGGGACAGGCTTACAATGAGCAGTTCTTC. This rearrangement joins TRBV19 to TRBJ2-1; TRBD1 matches 8 bases. V shed 5 bases, J shed 4 bases, and the junction held 7 bases outside the gene matches. In germline, CDR1 is LNHDA, CDR2 SQIVND (reference sequence). This CDR3 spans 15 amino acids. Complete variable domain (other parts from reference TRBV19 and TRBJ2-1): DGGITQSPKYLFRKEGQNVTLSCEQNLNHDAMYWYRQDPGQGLRLIYYSQIVNDFQKGDIAEGYSVSREKKESFPLTVTSAQKNPTAFYLCASSPPGQAYNEQFFGPGTRLTVL.

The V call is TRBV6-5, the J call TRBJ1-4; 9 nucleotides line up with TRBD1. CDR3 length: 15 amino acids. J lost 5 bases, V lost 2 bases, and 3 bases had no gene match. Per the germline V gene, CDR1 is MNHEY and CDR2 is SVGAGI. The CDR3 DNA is TGTGCCAGCAGTTACGGGACAGGGTGGAATGAAAAACTGTTTTTT. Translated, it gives CASSYGTGWNEKLFF.

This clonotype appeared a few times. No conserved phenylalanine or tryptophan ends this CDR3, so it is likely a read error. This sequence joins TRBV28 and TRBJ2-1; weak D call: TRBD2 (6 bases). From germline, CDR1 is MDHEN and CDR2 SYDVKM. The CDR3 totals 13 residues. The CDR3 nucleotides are TGTGCATCGGGGACTGGGGAGAGGAATGAGCAGTTCTCC. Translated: CASGTGERNEQFS.

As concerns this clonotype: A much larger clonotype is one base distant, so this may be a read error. DNA of the CDR3: TGTGCCAGCAGCCAACTTACTAGCGGAAACAGTGAGCAGTTCTTC. It yields the protein CASSQLTSGNSEQFF. The V call is TRBV14, the J call TRBJ2-1; 8 bases agree with TRBD2. CDR1 is SGHDN, CDR2 FVKESK, per germline. The trim removed 2 bases at V and 9 bases at J, leaving 9 bases unmatched. This CDR3 is 15 amino acids long.

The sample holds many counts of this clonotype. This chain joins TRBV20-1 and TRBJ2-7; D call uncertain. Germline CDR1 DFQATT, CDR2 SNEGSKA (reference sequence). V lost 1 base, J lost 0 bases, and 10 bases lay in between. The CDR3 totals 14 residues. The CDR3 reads CSARVVRNSYEQYF. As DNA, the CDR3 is TGCAGTGCTAGAGTGGTCAGAAACTCCTACGAGCAGTACTTC.

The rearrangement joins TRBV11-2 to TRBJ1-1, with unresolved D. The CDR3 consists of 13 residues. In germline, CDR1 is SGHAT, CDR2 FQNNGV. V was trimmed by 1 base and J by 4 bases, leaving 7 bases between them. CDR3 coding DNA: TGTGCCAGCAGCTTAGCGAAGGCCACTGAAGCTTTCTTT. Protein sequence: CASSLAKATEAFF.

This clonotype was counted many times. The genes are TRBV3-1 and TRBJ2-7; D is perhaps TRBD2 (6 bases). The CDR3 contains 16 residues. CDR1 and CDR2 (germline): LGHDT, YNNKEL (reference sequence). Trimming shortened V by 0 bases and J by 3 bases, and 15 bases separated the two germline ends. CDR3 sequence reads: CASSQDRRGTVYEQYF. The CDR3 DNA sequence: TGTGCCAGCAGCCAAGACCGGCGGGGAACCGTCTACGAGCAGTACTTC.

CDR3 DNA sequence: TGCAGTGCTAGATCGACCACCTACAATGAGCAGTTCTTC. It codes for CSARSTTYNEQFF. This chain links TRBV20-1 with TRBJ2-1; unclear D gene. Germline assignment: CDR1 DFQATT and CDR2 SNEGSKA (reference sequence). With 2 bases removed from V and 2 bases from J, the gap between germline ends came to 7 bases. CDR3 length: 13 amino acids.

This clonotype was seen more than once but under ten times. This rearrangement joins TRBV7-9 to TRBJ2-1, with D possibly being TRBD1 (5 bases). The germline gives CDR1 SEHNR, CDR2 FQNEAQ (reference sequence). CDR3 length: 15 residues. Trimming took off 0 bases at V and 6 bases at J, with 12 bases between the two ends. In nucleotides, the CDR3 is TGTGCCAGCAGCTTAGCGCGGCAGGGTGCCAATGAGCAGTTCTTC. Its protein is CASSLARQGANEQFF.

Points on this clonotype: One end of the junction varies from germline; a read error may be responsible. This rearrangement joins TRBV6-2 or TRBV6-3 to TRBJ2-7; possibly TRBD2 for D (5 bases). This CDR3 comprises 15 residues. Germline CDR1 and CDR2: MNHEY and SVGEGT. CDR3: CASGYPGITSYEQYF. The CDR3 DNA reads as TGTGCCAGCGGTTACCCCGGGATTACCTCCTACGAGCAGTACTTC.

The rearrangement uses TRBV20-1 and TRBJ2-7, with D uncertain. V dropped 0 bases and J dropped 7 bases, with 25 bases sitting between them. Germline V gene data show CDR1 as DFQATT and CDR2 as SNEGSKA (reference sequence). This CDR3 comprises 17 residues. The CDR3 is CSARDFLDGTGLGEQYF. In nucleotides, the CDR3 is TGCAGTGCTAGAGATTTTTTAGACGGTACTGGCCTCGGGGAGCAGTACTTC.

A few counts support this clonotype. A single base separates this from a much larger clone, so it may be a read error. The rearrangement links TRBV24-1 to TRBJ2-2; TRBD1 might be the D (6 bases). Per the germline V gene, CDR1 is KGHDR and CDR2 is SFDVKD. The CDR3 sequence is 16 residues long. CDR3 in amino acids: CATSDFPLRGTGELLF. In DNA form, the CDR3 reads TGTGCCACCAGTGATTTTCCCCTCAGGGGCACCGGGGAGCTGCTTTTT.

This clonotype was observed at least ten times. The CDR3: CASSTAENTEAFF. CDR3 DNA: TGTGCCAGCAGTACGGCGGAGAACACTGAAGCTTTCTTT. The chain employs TRBV2 and TRBJ1-1; no clear D. This CDR3 contains 13 residues. Trimming left V 5 bases short and J 1 base short, with 8 bases between. Germline-derived CDR1 and CDR2 are SNHLY and FYNNEI.

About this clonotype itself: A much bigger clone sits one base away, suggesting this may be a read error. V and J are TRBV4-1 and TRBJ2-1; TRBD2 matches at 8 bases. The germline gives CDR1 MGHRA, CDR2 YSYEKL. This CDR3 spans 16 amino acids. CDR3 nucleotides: TGCGCCAGCAGCCAGATAACTAGCGGATACTACAATGGGCAGTTCTTC. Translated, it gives CASSQITSGYYNGQFF.

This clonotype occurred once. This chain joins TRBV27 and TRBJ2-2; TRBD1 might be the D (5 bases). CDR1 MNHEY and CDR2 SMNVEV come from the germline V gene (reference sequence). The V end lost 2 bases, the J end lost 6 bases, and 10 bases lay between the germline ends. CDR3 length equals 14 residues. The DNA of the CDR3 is TGTGCCAGCAGTTTACAGGGATCGGCCGGGGAGCTGTTTTTT. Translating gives CASSLQGSAGELFF.

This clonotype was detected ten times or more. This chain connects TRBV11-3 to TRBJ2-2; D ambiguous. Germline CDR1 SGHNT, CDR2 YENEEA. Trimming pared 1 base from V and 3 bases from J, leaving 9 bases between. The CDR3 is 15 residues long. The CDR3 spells CASSLGSRDTGELFF. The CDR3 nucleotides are TGTGCCAGCAGCTTAGGGAGCAGAGACACCGGGGAGCTGTTTTTT.

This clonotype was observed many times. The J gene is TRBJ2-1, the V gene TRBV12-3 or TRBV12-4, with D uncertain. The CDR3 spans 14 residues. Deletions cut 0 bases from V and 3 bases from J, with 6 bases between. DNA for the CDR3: TGTGCCAGCAGTTTAGCAGGAGTCTACAATGAGCAGTTCTTC. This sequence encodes CASSLAGVYNEQFF.

The CDR3 is CASSYLGVTEAFF. In nucleotides, the CDR3 is TGTGCCAGCAGTTACCTGGGGGTCACTGAAGCTTTCTTT. The gene calls are TRBV6-6 and TRBJ1-1; D might be TRBD1 (5 bases). This CDR3 is built from 13 residues. The ends were cut back, 2 bases at V and 4 bases at J, with 8 bases in the middle. Germline-derived CDR1 and CDR2 are MNHNY and SVGAGI (reference sequence).

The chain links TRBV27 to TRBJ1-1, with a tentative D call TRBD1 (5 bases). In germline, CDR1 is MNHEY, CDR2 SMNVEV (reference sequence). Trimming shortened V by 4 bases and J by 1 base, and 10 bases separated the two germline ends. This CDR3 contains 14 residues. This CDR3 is CASSYTRGNTEAFF. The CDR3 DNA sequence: TGTGCCAGCAGTTACACGAGGGGGAACACTGAAGCTTTCTTT.